A selection of T cell receptor beta chains follows, all from one sample in a study of persistence of HIV-infected CD4 T cells. Antigens of these TCRs are unknown. TCRdb keeps only in-frame clones here, not all; method: immunoSEQ multiplex PCR. The table records tens of thousands of clones, 65% to 90% of them present only once. Sequencing was performed on CD4+ T cells sorted from PBMCs after 18-hour stimulation, taken from a patient who received antiretroviral therapy. Source of these receptors: an adult man with HIV who was CMV-seropositive. Both conserved end residues are part of each CDR3. Each record gives: D gene, J gene, clone size, V gene, CDR3 DNA, CDR3 protein. The D gene is left open where the match is weak. A clone size is listed for some rows: how often the clone was seen (once, few, many), or a class if it is expanded.

.,TRBJ2-3,.,TRBV6-2/TRBV6-3,TGTGCCAGCAGTTACCTAACAGATACGCAGTATTTT,CASSYLTDTQYF
.,TRBJ1-1,.,TRBV7-2,TGTGCCAGCAGCTTAACCCGGAAGAACACTGAAGCTTTCTTT,CASSLTRKNTEAFF
.,TRBJ2-1,.,TRBV9,TGTGCCAGCAGCGTAGGTCCCGGGGTTTTCTACAATGAGCAGTTCTTC,CASSVGPGVFYNEQFF
.,TRBJ2-1,.,TRBV19,TGTGCCAGTAGTATAGTCGGCTTGGGCCCAGCCCATGAGCAGTTCTTC,CASSIVGLGPAHEQFF
.,TRBJ1-1,.,TRBV7-3,TGTGCCAGCAGCCCCGGGGGGAACACTGAAGCTTTCTTT,CASSPGGNTEAFF
TRBD1,TRBJ1-4,once,TRBV2,TGTGCCAGCAGTGAGACGCCGGGACAGGGGGGGGAAAAACTGTTTTTT,CASSETPGQGGEKLFF
TRBD1,TRBJ1-1,.,TRBV7-9,TGTGCCAGCAGCTCCCGACAGGGAATGGGGACTGAAGCTTTCTTT,CASSSRQGMGTEAFF
.,TRBJ2-4,.,TRBV7-9,TGTGCCAGCAGCTCCCCTTGGGACATTCAGTACTTC,CASSSPWDIQYF
.,TRBJ2-5,.,TRBV6-2/TRBV6-3,TGTGCCAGCAGTTCAATGGTTGGAGAGACCCAGTACTTC,CASSSMVGETQYF
.,TRBJ1-5,few,TRBV30,TGTGCCTGGAGTCCGGATAGCAATCAGCCCCAGCATTTT,CAWSPDSNQPQHF
.,TRBJ2-3,.,TRBV15,TGTGCCACCAGCAGAAGTCGACAGTCAACAGATACGCAGTATTTT,CATSRSRQSTDTQYF
.,TRBJ1-1,.,TRBV18,TGTGCCAGCTCACCACTTCAGGGTGGGACTGAAGCTTTCTTT,CASSPLQGGTEAFF
TRBD1,TRBJ2-7,.,TRBV3-1/TRBV3-2,TGTGCCAGCAGCCCGGGACAGATTAACTCCTACGAGCAGTACTTC,CASSPGQINSYEQYF
.,TRBJ1-6,.,TRBV10-3,TGTGCCATCAGTGAGCATATAGATAATTCACCCCTCCACTTT,CAISEHIDNSPLHF
.,TRBJ2-1,.,TRBV24-1,TGTGCCACCAGTGATTTTGGGAGGAGGGGGACCTACAATGAGCAGTTCTTC,CATSDFGRRGTYNEQFF
.,TRBJ2-7,.,TRBV21-1,TGTGCCAGCAGCTACGACAGCTACGAGCAGTACTTC,CASSYDSYEQYF
.,TRBJ2-7,.,TRBV28,TGTGCCAGCAGTCAAAGCAGGGTTTCCCACGAGCAGTACTTC,CASSQSRVSHEQYF
.,TRBJ2-7,.,TRBV12-3/TRBV12-4,TGTGCCAGCAGTTCCGCTACTTCCTACGAGCAGTACTTC,CASSSATSYEQYF
TRBD1,TRBJ2-3,.,TRBV6-5,TGTGCCAGCAGGGACAGGGGGACAGATACGCAGTATTTT,CASRDRGTDTQYF
TRBD1,TRBJ1-2,few,TRBV29-1,TGCAGCGCCGAGCCGGGACAGGGGGCCAGGGATGGCTACACCTTC,CSAEPGQGARDGYTF
TRBD2,TRBJ2-1,.,TRBV19,TGTGCCAGTAGTAAATTGGGACTACGCTACAATGAGCAGTTCTTC,CASSKLGLRYNEQFF
.,TRBJ2-7,.,TRBV7-9,TGTGCCAGCAGTCCAACTGGGACGGGGGAGCAGTACTTC,CASSPTGTGEQYF
.,TRBJ1-6,.,TRBV18,TGTGCCAGCTCAGGCGGACGGCGGGGTAATTCACCCCTCCACTTT,CASSGGRRGNSPLHF
.,TRBJ2-3,.,TRBV9,TGTGCCAGCAGCGCTCCTCCGGGCACAGATACGCAGTATTTT,CASSAPPGTDTQYF
.,TRBJ2-1,once,TRBV5-5,TGTGCCAGCAGCTTGGACAGGGTTTCCTACAATGAGCAGTTCTTC,CASSLDRVSYNEQFF
.,TRBJ1-2,.,TRBV6-5,TGTGCCAGCAGCCCCCCGTGGGGGAATGGCTACACCTTC,CASSPPWGNGYTF
TRBD2,TRBJ2-1,.,TRBV14,TGTGCCAGCAGCCACTTATTCGGACTAGCGGGGAAATACAATGAGCAGTTCTTC,CASSHLFGLAGKYNEQFF
.,TRBJ1-5,.,TRBV10-2,TGCGCCAGCAGTGATCTTGAGGGTAATCAGCCCCAGCATTTT,CASSDLEGNQPQHF
.,TRBJ1-6,.,TRBV10-1,TGCGCCAGCGCTGGATTTGGAAATTCACCCCTCCACTTT,CASAGFGNSPLHF
TRBD2,TRBJ2-3,once,TRBV6-4,TGTGCCAGCAGCCCCCTAGCGGGGGGTAGTACAGATACGCAGTATTTT,CASSPLAGGSTDTQYF